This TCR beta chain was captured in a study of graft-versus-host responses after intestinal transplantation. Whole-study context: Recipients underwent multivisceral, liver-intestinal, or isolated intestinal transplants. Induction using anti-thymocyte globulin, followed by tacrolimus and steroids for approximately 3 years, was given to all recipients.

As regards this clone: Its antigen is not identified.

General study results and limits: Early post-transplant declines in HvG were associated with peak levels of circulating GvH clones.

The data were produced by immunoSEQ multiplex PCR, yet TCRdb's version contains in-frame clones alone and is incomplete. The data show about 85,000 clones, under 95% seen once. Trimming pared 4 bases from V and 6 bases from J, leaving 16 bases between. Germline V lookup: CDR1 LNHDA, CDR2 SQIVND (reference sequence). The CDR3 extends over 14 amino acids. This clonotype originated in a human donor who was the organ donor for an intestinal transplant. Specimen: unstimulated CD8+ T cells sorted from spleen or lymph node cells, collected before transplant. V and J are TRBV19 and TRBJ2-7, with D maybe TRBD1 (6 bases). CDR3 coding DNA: TGTGCCAGTAGTAAATGGGGGCAGGCAGGCGAGCAGTACTTC. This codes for CASSKWGQAGEQYF.